The entry below gives a single T cell receptor (beta chain) sequence along with its context. The antigen remains undetermined. The repertoire was sequenced with immunoSEQ multiplex PCR; TCRdb's copy has only in-frame clones and lacks some. The repertoire holds approximately 120,000 clones, with roughly 90% as singletons. This sample is part of a study of T cell responses to AZD1222 COVID-19 vaccine. Study at large: Second-dose schedules of about 4 or about 12 weeks were combined. Study findings and constraints: With two AZD1222 doses given, Spike-specific TCR breadth and depth both rose. The donors showed a predominance of white British ancestry and of females, with possible underestimation of clonal diversity. Only six or seven AZD1222 recipients were seropositive at baseline.

Trimming pared 5 bases from V and 8 bases from J, leaving 18 bases between. The CDR3 totals 14 residues. Germline V gene lookup returns CDR1 SGHVS and CDR2 FQNEAQ. The TCR sequence derives from an adult in good health. The chain has TRBV7-8 and TRBJ1-2, with D possibly matching TRBD1 (5 bases). This sample comprised peripheral blood, obtained on day 0 of AZD1222 vaccination. The CDR3 DNA is TGTGCCAGCAGCGATCCGGGCACAGGCGTGGGCTACACCTTC. Protein: CASSDPGTGVGYTF.